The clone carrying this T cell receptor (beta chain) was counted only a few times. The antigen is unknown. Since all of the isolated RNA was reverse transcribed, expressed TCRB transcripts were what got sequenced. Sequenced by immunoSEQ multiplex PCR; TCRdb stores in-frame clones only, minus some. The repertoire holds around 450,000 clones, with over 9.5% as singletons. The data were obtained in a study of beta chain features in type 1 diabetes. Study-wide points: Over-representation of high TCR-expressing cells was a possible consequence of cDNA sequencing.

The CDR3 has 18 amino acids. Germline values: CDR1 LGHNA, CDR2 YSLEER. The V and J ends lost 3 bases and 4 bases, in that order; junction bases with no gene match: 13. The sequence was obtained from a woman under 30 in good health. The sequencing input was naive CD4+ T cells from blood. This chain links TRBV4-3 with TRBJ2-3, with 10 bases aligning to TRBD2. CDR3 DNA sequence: TGCGCCAGCAGCCATGAGACCCTGGTAGCGGGAGGCGCAGATACGCAGTATTTT. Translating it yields CASSHETLVAGGADTQYF.